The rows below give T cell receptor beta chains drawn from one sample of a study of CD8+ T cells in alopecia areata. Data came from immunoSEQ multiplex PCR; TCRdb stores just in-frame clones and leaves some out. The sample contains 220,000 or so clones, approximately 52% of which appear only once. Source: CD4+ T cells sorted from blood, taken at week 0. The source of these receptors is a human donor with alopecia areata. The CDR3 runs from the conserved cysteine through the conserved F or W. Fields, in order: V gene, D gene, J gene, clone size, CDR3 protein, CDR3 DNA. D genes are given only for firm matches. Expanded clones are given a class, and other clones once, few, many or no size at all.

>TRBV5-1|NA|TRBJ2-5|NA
CASSLDRETQYF
TGCGCCAGCAGCTTAGACAGAGAGACCCAGTACTTC
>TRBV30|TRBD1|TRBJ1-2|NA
CAWSGGTGYGYTF
TGTGCCTGGAGTGGCGGGACAGGGTATGGCTACACCTTC
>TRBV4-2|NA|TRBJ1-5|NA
CASSQAPPATMPQHF
TGTGCCAGCAGCCAAGCCCCGCCAGCTACTATGCCCCAGCATTTT
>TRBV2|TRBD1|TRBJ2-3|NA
CASSTTGGRTDTQYF
TGTGCCAGCAGTACGACAGGGGGCCGCACAGATACGCAGTATTTT
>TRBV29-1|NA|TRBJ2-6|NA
CSAGSSGANVLTF
TGCAGCGCAGGGTCGTCTGGGGCCAACGTCCTGACTTTC
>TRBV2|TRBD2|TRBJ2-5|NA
CASSGASGSTETQYF
TGTGCCAGCAGTGGGGCTAGCGGGAGTACGGAGACCCAGTACTTC
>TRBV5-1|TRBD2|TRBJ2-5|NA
CASSYFSGKETQYF
TGCGCCAGCAGCTATTTTAGCGGGAAAGAGACCCAGTACTTC
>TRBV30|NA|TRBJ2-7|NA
CAWTNSYEQYF
TGTGCCTGGACAAACTCCTACGAGCAGTACTTC
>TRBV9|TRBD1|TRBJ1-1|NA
CASSVGGGGAPRTEAFF
TGTGCCAGCAGCGTAGGCGGAGGGGGCGCCCCTAGGACTGAAGCTTTCTTT
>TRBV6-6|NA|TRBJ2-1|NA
CASTQRFGNEQFF
TGTGCCAGCACCCAGCGTTTCGGCAATGAGCAGTTCTTC
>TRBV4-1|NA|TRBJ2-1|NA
CASSQGAGSSYNEQFF
TGCGCCAGCAGCCAAGGGGCCGGATCATCCTACAATGAGCAGTTCTTC
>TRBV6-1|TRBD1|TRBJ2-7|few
CASSHNPGQGHF
TGTGCCAGCAGCCACAACCCGGGACAGGGACACTTC
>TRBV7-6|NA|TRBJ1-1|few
CASSQRQGSTEAFF
TGTGCCAGCAGCCAGCGCCAGGGATCCACTGAAGCTTTCTTT
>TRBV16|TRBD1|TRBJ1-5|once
CASSQFGRTGASNQPQHF
TGTGCCAGCAGCCAATTCGGCCGGACAGGGGCTAGCAATCAGCCCCAGCATTTT
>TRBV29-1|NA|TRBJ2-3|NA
CSAGTPNNLDTQYF
TGCAGCGCGGGGACCCCTAACAACCTCGATACGCAGTATTTT
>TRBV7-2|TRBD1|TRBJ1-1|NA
CASSPRGITEAFF
TGTGCCAGCAGCCCCAGGGGGATCACTGAAGCTTTCTTT
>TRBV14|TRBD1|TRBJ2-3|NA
CASSPTLGTVIDTQYF
TGTGCCAGCAGCCCCACCCTAGGGACAGTTATAGATACGCAGTATTTT
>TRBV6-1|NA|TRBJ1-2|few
CASSERGSTF
TGTGCCAGCAGTGAACGAGGAAGCACCTTC
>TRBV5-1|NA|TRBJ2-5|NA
CASSLEETQYF
TGCGCCAGCAGTCTGGAAGAGACCCAGTACTTC
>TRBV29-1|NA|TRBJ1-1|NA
CSVGLSGGTNTEAFF
TGCAGCGTTGGGCTTAGTGGGGGAACGAACACTGAAGCTTTCTTT
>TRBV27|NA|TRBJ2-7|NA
CASSFFDSSYEQYF
TGTGCCAGCAGTTTTTTCGATAGCTCCTACGAGCAGTACTTC